This passage covers 18 T cell receptor beta chains from one sample sequenced in a study of CD8 T cells in ankylosing spondylitis. These receptors have no identified antigens. Study-level points and caveats: A motif in TCR beta, a set of several highly homologous variants, appeared characteristic of ankylosing spondylitis blood.

MiXCR was run by TCRdb on the 5' RACE reads, yielding one entry per CDR3 protein. The sample shows 750,000 to 850,000 distinct CDR3 sequences, 10% to 15% of them seen only once. The sequencing sample was made of blood, either unsorted or a sorted T cell fraction (not recorded which). These receptors originate from a male donor with ankylosing spondylitis.

This chain uses TRBV20-1 with TRBJ2-1; 8 bases align to TRBD1. The length of the CDR3 is 14 residues. V was clipped by 4 bases and J by 4 bases; unmatched bases: 6. CDR1 is DFQATT, CDR2 SNEGSKA, per germline (reference sequence). The CDR3 DNA sequence: TGCAGTGCTAAACCGGGACAGGTTTACAATGAGCAGTTCTTC. It is translated as CSAKPGQVYNEQFF.

The chain couples TRBV2 to TRBJ2-3; 7 bases fit TRBD1. Germline CDR1 reads SNHLY; CDR2 reads FYNNEI. The CDR3 runs to 15 residues. V was pared by 5 bases and J by 3 bases, with 8 bases of the junction left unmatched. CDR3 nucleotides: TGTGCCAGCAGTTATACAGGGGAAGGGACAGATACGCAGTATTTT. Encoded protein: CASSYTGEGTDTQYF.

The CDR3 protein is CASSPAGGYMPQHF. The CDR3 bases are TGTGCCAGCAGCCCCGCCGGGGGATACATGCCCCAGCATTTT. The chain carries TRBV4-2 and TRBJ1-5, with D possibly matching TRBD1 (5 bases). Trimming stripped 4 bases from V and 9 bases from J, with 16 bases between. Per the germline V gene, CDR1 is LGHNA and CDR2 is YNFKEQ. The CDR3 covers 14 residues.

This clonotype was found many times. V and J are TRBV9 and TRBJ2-7; TRBD1 agrees at 10 bases. V gave up 0 bases and J gave up 3 bases; unmatched junction bases: 3. CDR3 size: 15 residues. The germline gives CDR1 SGDLS, CDR2 YYNGEE. CDR3 bases: TGTGCCAGCAGCGTAGGACAGGGGGCGTTCTACGAGCAGTACTTC. Amino acids: CASSVGQGAFYEQYF. Drawing the rest from reference TRBV9 and TRBJ2-7, the complete variable domain is DSGVTQTPKHLITATGQRVTLRCSPRSGDLSVYWYQQSLDQGLQFLIQYYNGEERAKGNILERFSAQQFPDLHSELNLSSLELGDSALYFCASSVGQGAFYEQYFGPGTRLTVT.

This clonotype was counted a few times. The chain combines TRBV2 with TRBJ2-3, with D perhaps given as TRBD1 or TRBD2 (7 bases each). Germline V CDR1 and CDR2: SNHLY, FYNNEI. The V end lost 11 bases, the J end lost 3 bases, and 30 bases lay between the germline ends. This CDR3 has 18 residues. The CDR3 DNA is TGTGCCCGCTACAGGGAGGGGAGCAGGGGGTTCCTAACAGATACGCAGTATTTT. This gives the protein CARYREGSRGFLTDTQYF.

V and J are TRBV12-3 or TRBV12-4 and TRBJ2-1; D is tentatively TRBD1 or TRBD2 (5 bases each). Deletions cut 5 bases from V and 10 bases from J, with 15 bases between. The length of the CDR3 is 13 residues. The DNA for the CDR3 is TGTGCCAGCAGTATACGATCTAGGGACGAGCAGTTCTTC. This gives the protein CASSIRSRDEQFF.

This clonotype was detected a few times. J is TRBJ1-4 and V is TRBV18, with D possibly TRBD1 on 5 matching bases. V lost 1 base and J lost 0, with 6 bases in between. Germline V gives CDR1 KGHSH, CDR2 LQKENI. The CDR3 runs 15 residues. In DNA form, the CDR3 reads TGTGCCAGCTCACCACAGACAGCAACTAATGAAAAACTGTTTTTT. It specifies CASSPQTATNEKLFF.

About this clonotype itself: The conserved phenylalanine or tryptophan normally closing the CDR3 is absent here, so this likely arose from a read error. The rearrangement uses TRBV10-3 and TRBJ2-7, with 8 bases lining up with TRBD2. J was trimmed by 3 bases and V by 6 bases; bases with no gene match: 10. CDR1 and CDR2 from the germline V gene are ENHRY and SYGVKD. The CDR3 is 15 residues long. The CDR3 bases are TGTGCCATCAGCGGGACTAGGGGGACCCGCTACGAGCAGTACATC. Its protein product is CAISGTRGTRYEQYI.

This clonotype was observed at least ten times. V is TRBV12-3 or TRBV12-4 and J is TRBJ2-1; TRBD1 aligns across 9 bases. The CDR3 is 14 amino acids. With 5 bases clipped from V and 7 bases from J, the junction kept 6 bases outside the gene matches. In DNA form, the CDR3 reads TGTGCCAGCAGTCCGGGACAGGGCGAAAATGAGCAGTTCTTC. This encodes CASSPGQGENEQFF.

This clonotype was seen a few times. The rearrangement links TRBV6-1 to TRBJ2-7; TRBD1 aligns across 8 bases. The CDR3 loop spans 14 amino acids. Germline CDR1 reads MNHNS; CDR2 reads SASEGT. V shed 6 bases and J 5 bases; nucleotides not matched to a gene: 9. The CDR3 DNA is TGTGCCAGCAGATCGGCCCAGGGGGCGAACGAGCAGTACTTC. This sequence encodes CASRSAQGANEQYF.

This clonotype has a count of ten or more. The genes are TRBV20-1 and TRBJ1-4; 7 bases map to TRBD1. Trimming at V came to 0 bases and at J to 0 bases, leaving 7 bases not matched to a gene. The CDR3 has 17 amino acids. Per the germline V gene, CDR1 is DFQATT and CDR2 is SNEGSKA (reference sequence). The CDR3 coding sequence is TGCAGTGCTAGAGATTCCAGGGGGGATGCAACTAATGAAAAACTGTTTTTT. Its translation is CSARDSRGDATNEKLFF.

In its sample, this clonotype was seen a few times. The J gene is TRBJ1-2, the V gene TRBV4-2; 10 bases are shared with TRBD1. After removal of 7 bases from V and 6 bases from J, the junction contained 8 bases not matched to a gene. From germline, CDR1 is LGHNA and CDR2 YNFKEQ. The CDR3 loop spans 14 amino acids. The CDR3 sequence is CASTRTGTGDGYTF. The CDR3 DNA reads as TGTGCCAGCACCAGAACCGGGACAGGGGATGGCTACACCTTC.

This clonotype was seen a few times. The V gene is TRBV9, the J gene TRBJ2-7; perhaps TRBD1 as D (5 bases). This CDR3 contains 12 residues. V was clipped by 2 bases and J by 5 bases, with 8 bases between them. Looked up from germline, CDR1 is SGDLS and CDR2 is YYNGEE. The CDR3 spells CASSVDTDEQYF. CDR3 coding DNA: TGTGCCAGCAGCGTGGACACAGACGAGCAGTACTTC.

The rearrangement links TRBV28 to TRBJ2-2, with 7 bases lining up with TRBD1. The germline gives CDR1 MDHEN, CDR2 SYDVKM. V shed 6 bases, J shed 4 bases, and the junction held 11 bases outside the gene matches. The CDR3 totals 16 residues. CDR3 coding DNA: TGTGCCAGCAGCAGTCCTGGGGACAGTTCCACCGGGGAGCTGTTTTTT. Translated, it gives CASSSPGDSSTGELFF. The complete variable domain, with remaining parts taken from reference TRBV28 and TRBJ2-2, reads DVKVTQSSRYLVKRTGEKVFLECVQDMDHENMFWYRQDPGLGLRLIYFSYDVKMKEKGDIPEGYSVSREKKERFSLILESASTNQTSMYLCASSSPGDSSTGELFFGEGSRLTVL.

This clonotype came up a few times. The rearrangement uses TRBV20-1 and TRBJ1-1; a weak D match, TRBD1 (6 bases). Deletions cut 5 bases from V and 5 bases from J, with 15 bases between. The germline CDR1 and CDR2 sequences are DFQATT and SNEGSKA (reference sequence). The CDR3 has 13 amino acids. The CDR3 reads CSAGGGQLTEAFF. The CDR3, as DNA: TGCAGTGCTGGAGGAGGACAGCTGACTGAAGCTTTCTTT.

The chain employs TRBV20-1 and TRBJ2-3; 7 nucleotides align to TRBD1. Germline values: CDR1 DFQATT, CDR2 SNEGSKA (reference sequence). Trimming took 5 bases from V and 0 from J; bases not matched to a gene: 2. CDR3 length: 13 residues. CDR3 residues: CSALDRSTDTQYF. The CDR3 bases are TGCAGTGCTCTGGACAGGAGCACAGATACGCAGTATTTT.

The chain carries TRBV23-1 and TRBJ2-2; TRBD1 matches 7 bases. TRBV23-1 carries the ORF label, with uncertain function. Unmatched junction bases numbered 9, after V lost 3 bases and J lost 5 bases. This CDR3 contains 16 residues. In DNA form, the CDR3 reads TGCGCCAGCAGTCACCTCGACAGGGTGATGACCGGGGAGCTGTTTTTT. Its protein is CASSHLDRVMTGELFF.

The genes are TRBV20-1 and TRBJ2-7; D ambiguous. This CDR3 is built from 13 residues. Deletions cut 5 bases from V and 3 bases from J, with 14 bases between. The germline V gene encodes CDR1 DFQATT and CDR2 SNEGSKA (reference sequence). The chain's CDR3 is CSALTSQVYEQYF. Written as DNA, the CDR3 is TGCAGTGCTCTGACCTCTCAGGTCTACGAGCAGTACTTC.